Only a few counts were recorded for the clone carrying this TCR beta chain. Its target is not known. The data were taken from a study of T cell repertoires in cytomegalovirus infection. The overall study: The study used recently identified HLA-C-restricted and well-studied HLA-B-restricted CMV epitopes.

TCRdb called the reads again in MiXCR, with one record for every CDR3 protein. The table includes hundreds of thousands of distinct CDR3 sequences, more than 40% detected once. The CDR3 sequence is 13 residues long. Germline V CDR1 and CDR2: SGHTA, FQGNSA. The ends lost 8 bases at V and 4 bases at J; junction bases unmatched: 5. Whole-study findings and limits: CMV carriers with the relevant HLA were identified by cumulative public TCR beta family frequency.

The receptor was isolated from a human donor in good health (CMV status not recorded). Some clones in this sample may be carry-over from other donors' samples. The genes are TRBV7-2 and TRBJ1-3, with 7 nucleotides matching TRBD1. The input for sequencing was cultured PBMCs, taken from culture after CMV antigen stimulation. The CDR3 loop reads CASLTGWGNTIYF. Written as DNA, the CDR3 is TGTGCCAGCCTGACAGGGTGGGGAAACACCATATATTTT.